These 28 T cell receptor beta chains were sequenced from one sample in a study of cytomegalovirus exposure and HLA in healthy donors. The PCR used 60 Vbeta and 13 Jbeta primers. Sequencing used immunoSEQ multiplex PCR; TCRdb keeps in-frame clones, though not all of them. The top ten clones hold 20% to 25% of a sample with 80,000 or so clones, roughly 72% of them seen once. The sequenced material came from PBMCs. The receptors here all came from a man aged 25-40 years in good health and CMV-seropositive.

This chain uses TRBV10-2 with TRBJ1-2, with D hard to call. CDR1 and CDR2 from the germline V gene are WSHSY and SAAADI. The ends were cut back, 2 bases at V and 0 bases at J, with 4 bases in the middle. The CDR3 length is 13 residues. The chain's CDR3 is CASSEGPNYGYTF. Here the CDR3 DNA reads TGCGCCAGCAGTGAGGGGCCTAACTATGGCTACACCTTC.

The genes are TRBV2 and TRBJ2-2; possibly TRBD1 for D (6 bases). CDR1 is SNHLY, CDR2 FYNNEI, per germline. V lost 6 bases and J 0 bases, leaving 14 bases between the germline ends. This CDR3 has 16 residues. CDR3 protein: CASSRWGQSNTGELFF. In nucleotides, the CDR3 is TGTGCCAGCAGCCGGTGGGGGCAGTCGAACACCGGGGAGCTGTTTTTT.

The rearrangement uses TRBV5-1 and TRBJ1-2; the match to TRBD1 covers 7 bases. V shed 4 bases and J 5 bases; nucleotides not matched to a gene: 5. The CDR3 runs to 13 residues. In germline, CDR1 is SGHRS, CDR2 YFSETQ. In DNA form, the CDR3 reads TGCGCCAGCAGCGAGCCGGGACAGTATGGCTACACCTTC. It specifies CASSEPGQYGYTF.

The chain employs TRBV6-1 and TRBJ1-1; TRBD1 might be the D (6 bases). Trimming stripped 6 bases from V and 1 base from J, with 9 bases between. The CDR3 is 13 residues long. Germline V gene sequence: CDR1 MNHNS, CDR2 SASEGT. CDR3 sequence reads: CASRRTENTEAFF. CDR3 DNA sequence: TGTGCCAGCAGACGGACAGAGAACACTGAAGCTTTCTTT.

The CDR3 loop reads CASRGGTSPYNEQFF. In nucleotides, the CDR3 is TGTGCCTCCCGGGGGGGGACTAGCCCGTACAATGAGCAGTTCTTC. The chain carries TRBV5-6 and TRBJ2-1, with 9 nucleotides matching TRBD2. The germline gives CDR1 SGHDT, CDR2 YYEEEE. The CDR3 covers 15 residues. V was clipped by 10 bases and J by 4 bases; unmatched bases: 12.

The chain employs TRBV5-1 and TRBJ2-7, with TRBD1 matching over 9 bases. CDR3 length: 14 residues. The ends lost 5 bases at V and 6 bases at J; junction bases unmatched: 9. Germline assignment: CDR1 SGHRS and CDR2 YFSETQ. The CDR3 nucleotides read TGCGCCAGCAGGCCTGGGACAGGGAGTGGCGAGCAGTACTTC. This gives the protein CASRPGTGSGEQYF.

This chain connects TRBV19 to TRBJ1-5; 8 nucleotides agree with TRBD1. J was trimmed by 5 bases and V by 11 bases; bases with no gene match: 8. Germline CDR1 and CDR2: LNHDA and SQIVND (reference sequence). The CDR3 is made up of 13 amino acids. CDR3 DNA sequence: TGTGCCCACTCAGGGGGCAAGGATCAGCCCCAGCATTTT. Protein product: CAHSGGKDQPQHF.

V gene TRBV27 combines with J gene TRBJ2-7, with D perhaps matching TRBD1 (6 bases). CDR1 is MNHEY and CDR2 is SMNVEV in the germline V gene (reference sequence). The CDR3 has 12 residues. V shed 5 bases and J shed 6 bases, with 11 bases lying between them. CDR3 sequence reads: CASSIRGGEQYF. CDR3 DNA sequence: TGTGCCAGCAGTATCAGGGGTGGCGAGCAGTACTTC.

V usage is TRBV2 and J usage is TRBJ2-3, with a tentative D call TRBD2 (6 bases). Per the germline V gene, CDR1 is SNHLY and CDR2 is FYNNEI. The length of the CDR3 is 11 residues. Trimming took 11 bases from V and 3 from J, leaving 9 bases between them. The chain's CDR3 is CAGGATDTQYF. The CDR3 DNA sequence: TGTGCCGGAGGGGCAACAGATACGCAGTATTTT.

The chain links TRBV6-5 to TRBJ2-7; TRBD2 is a possible D gene (5 bases). Germline V gene sequence: CDR1 MNHEY, CDR2 SVGAGI. This CDR3 is built from 15 residues. V lost 5 bases and J 6 bases, leaving 20 bases between the germline ends. The CDR3 here is CASSPLLRGMGEQYF. CDR3 sequence (DNA): TGTGCCAGCAGTCCCTTATTGAGAGGGATGGGCGAGCAGTACTTC.

The J gene is TRBJ2-5, the V gene TRBV25-1, with 7 bases identical to TRBD2. J lost 5 bases, V lost 4 bases, and 10 bases had no gene match. This CDR3 comprises 15 residues. CDR1 MGHDK and CDR2 SYGVNS come from the germline V gene. The CDR3, as DNA: TGTGCCAGCAGTGTTTGGGGGGGAGGGGTGGAGACCCAGTACTTC. Translated: CASSVWGGGVETQYF. Full variable domain (rest looked up from reference TRBV25-1 and TRBJ2-5): EADIYQTPRYLVIGTGKKITLECSQTMGHDKMYWYQQDPGMELHLIHYSYGVNSTEKGDLSSESTVSRIRTEHFPLTLESARPSHTSQYLCASSVWGGGVETQYFGPGTRLLVL.

The chain couples TRBV7-9 to TRBJ2-1; weak D call: TRBD2 (5 bases). V was pared by 1 base and J by 0 bases, with 19 bases between. CDR1 is SEHNR, CDR2 FQNEAQ, per germline (reference sequence). The CDR3 spans 19 residues. Written as DNA, the CDR3 is TGTGCCAGCAGCTTAGGCCCTAGGCGGGCCCCTAACTCCTACAATGAGCAGTTCTTC. Amino acids: CASSLGPRRAPNSYNEQFF.

This chain uses TRBV6-5 with TRBJ2-3, with D maybe TRBD1 (6 bases). Between the trimmed V and J ends, which lost 5 bases and 0 bases, there was a span of 9 bases. The CDR3 loop spans 14 amino acids. Per germline, CDR1 MNHEY and CDR2 SVGAGI. The CDR3 region has the DNA TGTGCCAGCAGTCACAGGGATAGCACAGATACGCAGTATTTT. Its translation is CASSHRDSTDTQYF.

The chain couples TRBV19 to TRBJ1-1; 7 positions agree with TRBD1. Trimming removed 7 bases from V and 0 bases from J; junction bases left unmatched: 8. Germline values: CDR1 LNHDA, CDR2 SQIVND (reference sequence). The CDR3 is 15 amino acids. CDR3 amino acids: CASTQGQLMNTEAFF. The CDR3 DNA sequence: TGTGCCAGTACCCAGGGACAGTTGATGAACACTGAAGCTTTCTTT.

The chain carries TRBV2 and TRBJ2-5, with 9 bases aligning to TRBD1. V lost 5 bases to trimming and J lost 5 bases; unmatched junction nucleotides: 6. The CDR3 runs 14 residues. Germline V gives CDR1 SNHLY, CDR2 FYNNEI. CDR3 amino acids: CASSRDRDEETQYF. In DNA form, the CDR3 reads TGTGCCAGCAGTAGGGACAGGGATGAGGAGACCCAGTACTTC.

This chain uses TRBV13 with TRBJ2-1, with D possibly matching TRBD2 (6 bases). Germline CDR1 is PRHDT and CDR2 is FYEKMQ (reference sequence). The CDR3 is 11 amino acids. Trimming left V 4 bases short and J 15 bases short, with 13 bases between. The CDR3 sequence is CASSSGEVGFF. CDR3 nucleotide sequence: TGTGCCAGCAGCTCCGGGGAGGTTGGGTTCTTC.

This clone was detected only once. V and J are TRBV5-1 and TRBJ1-1, with 7 bases identical to TRBD1. Germline V gene data show CDR1 as SGHRS and CDR2 as YFSETQ. This CDR3 spans 15 amino acids. Trimming cost V 0 bases and J 1 base; bases outside gene matches: 3. The CDR3 coding sequence is TGCGCCAGCAGCTTGGTCGGGACAGCGAACACTGAAGCTTTCTTT. Translation: CASSLVGTANTEAFF.

This chain links TRBV4-3 with TRBJ2-7; TRBD1 agrees at 10 bases. V was clipped by 4 bases and J by 2 bases; unmatched bases: 8. Germline CDR1 LGHNA, CDR2 YSLEER. The CDR3 runs 16 residues. The CDR3, as DNA: TGCGCCAGCAGCCTCTCCGGAGGGACAGGGGCCTACGAGCAGTACTTC. It translates to CASSLSGGTGAYEQYF.

There are a few counts of this clone. The chain has TRBV6-1 and TRBJ1-1, with TRBD1 identical over 10 bases. The CDR3 sequence is 16 residues long. The germline V gene has CDR1 MNHNS and CDR2 SASEGT. The ends lost 8 bases at V and 3 bases at J; junction bases unmatched: 12. This chain's CDR3 is CASRGRQGARDTEAFF. The CDR3 DNA reads as TGTGCCAGCCGTGGGCGACAGGGGGCGAGGGACACTGAAGCTTTCTTT.

V and J are TRBV19 and TRBJ1-3; 8 nucleotides line up with TRBD1. Germline lookup yields CDR1 LNHDA and CDR2 SQIVND (reference sequence). There are 15 residues in the CDR3. The V segment lost 5 bases and the J segment 4 bases; nucleotides outside the gene matches: 7. The CDR3 bases are TGTGCCAGTAGTTCGGACAGGGCTACAGGAAACACCATATATTTT. Translating it yields CASSSDRATGNTIYF.

The gene calls are TRBV5-1 and TRBJ1-1; TRBD1 is a possible D gene (5 bases). Trimming took off 2 bases at V and 1 base at J, with 12 bases between the two ends. Germline-derived CDR1 and CDR2 are SGHRS and YFSETQ. CDR3 size: 15 residues. The CDR3 DNA is TGCGCCAGCAGCTTCTTGAGGACATCGAACACTGAAGCTTTCTTT. Its protein product is CASSFLRTSNTEAFF.

The chain employs TRBV19 and TRBJ1-1; 7 bases are a match to TRBD1. The length of the CDR3 is 16 residues. Looked up from germline, CDR1 is LNHDA and CDR2 is SQIVND (reference sequence). V lost 5 bases to trimming and J lost 0 bases; unmatched junction nucleotides: 9. The CDR3 region is CASSVRRQGLNTEAFF. The DNA of the CDR3 is TGTGCCAGTAGTGTACGACGACAGGGCTTGAACACTGAAGCTTTCTTT.

This sequence joins TRBV7-9 and TRBJ1-2; TRBD1 is a possible D gene (5 bases). Per germline, CDR1 SEHNR and CDR2 FQNEAQ (reference sequence). The CDR3 is 14 residues long. Trimming took 3 bases from V and 1 from J, leaving 9 bases between them. Written as DNA, the CDR3 is TGTGCCAGCAGCTTCGACAGCGTTAACTATGGCTACACCTTC. Its translation: CASSFDSVNYGYTF.

Of note for this clone: The same CDR3 can be traced to other DNA sequences in this sample. J is TRBJ1-1 and V is TRBV18; D is perhaps TRBD1 (5 bases). The V gene's germline CDR1 is KGHSH and CDR2 LQKENI. The CDR3 has 14 amino acids. Between the trimmed V and J ends, which lost 3 bases and 1 base, there was a span of 9 bases. The CDR3 is CASSPSTGNTEAFF. The CDR3 nucleotides are TGTGCCAGCTCACCTAGCACAGGGAACACTGAAGCTTTCTTT.

The rearrangement uses TRBV13 and TRBJ2-1; 7 bases align to TRBD2. J was trimmed by 9 bases and V by 5 bases; bases with no gene match: 13. The CDR3 has 15 amino acids. Germline V gives CDR1 PRHDT, CDR2 FYEKMQ (reference sequence). The CDR3 region has the DNA TGTGCCAGCAGCCCAGGACGGTGGAGGGAGGGTGAGCAGTTCTTC. This sequence encodes CASSPGRWREGEQFF.

CDR3 DNA sequence: TGTGCCAGCAGTAACAGGGGGGGGGCTTTCTTT. This encodes CASSNRGGAFF. This rearrangement joins TRBV5-6 to TRBJ1-1; 8 bases line up with TRBD1. Trimming removed 5 bases from V and 11 bases from J; junction bases left unmatched: 5. The CDR3 covers 11 residues. Germline loops: CDR1 SGHDT, CDR2 YYEEEE.

The chain has TRBV19 and TRBJ1-1; D unresolved. The CDR3 has 12 amino acids. The V end was cut by 8 bases, the J end by 4 bases, with 11 bases between. Germline CDR1 is LNHDA and CDR2 is SQIVND (reference sequence). The chain's CDR3 is CASSSGSTEAFF. The CDR3 DNA sequence: TGTGCCAGTTCGAGCGGGAGCACTGAAGCTTTCTTT.

This chain links TRBV6-1 with TRBJ1-1, with D perhaps matching TRBD1 (6 bases). The germline V gene has CDR1 MNHNS and CDR2 SASEGT. V lost 5 bases and J 11 bases, leaving 21 bases between the germline ends. The CDR3 consists of 14 residues. CDR3 in amino acids: CASSSLEGVAKAFF. CDR3 bases: TGTGCCAGCAGTTCCCTCGAGGGGGTTGCAAAGGCTTTCTTT.